This TCR beta chain came from a study of Ad26.COV2.S vaccination and SARS-CoV-2 variants. The CDR3 has 13 amino acids. The V and J ends lost 5 bases and 2 bases, in that order; junction bases with no gene match: 1. Germline lookup yields CDR1 SNHLY and CDR2 FYNNEI. Regarding treatment: roughly 18 received Ad26.COV2.S at low or high dose, single or two shots; several received placebo; per-sample allocation not given. Collection of the samples took place on day 63 after the first injection of vaccine or placebo. Sequencing was performed with immunoSEQ multiplex PCR; in TCRdb, only in-frame clones are kept and a portion is missing. The profile covers around 300,000 clones, with 86% appearing a single time and roughly 10% taken by the ten largest.

This material consisted of peripheral blood, taken in a trial of Ad26.COV2.S vaccine versus placebo. The rearrangement links TRBV2 to TRBJ2-3; TRBD1 matches at 7 bases. The clonotype comes from a person between 18 and 60 years old who received the Ad26.COV2.S COVID-19 vaccine or a placebo. CDR3 sequence: CASSQGVTDTQYF. The CDR3 region has the DNA TGTGCCAGCAGTCAGGGGGTCACAGATACGCAGTATTTT.